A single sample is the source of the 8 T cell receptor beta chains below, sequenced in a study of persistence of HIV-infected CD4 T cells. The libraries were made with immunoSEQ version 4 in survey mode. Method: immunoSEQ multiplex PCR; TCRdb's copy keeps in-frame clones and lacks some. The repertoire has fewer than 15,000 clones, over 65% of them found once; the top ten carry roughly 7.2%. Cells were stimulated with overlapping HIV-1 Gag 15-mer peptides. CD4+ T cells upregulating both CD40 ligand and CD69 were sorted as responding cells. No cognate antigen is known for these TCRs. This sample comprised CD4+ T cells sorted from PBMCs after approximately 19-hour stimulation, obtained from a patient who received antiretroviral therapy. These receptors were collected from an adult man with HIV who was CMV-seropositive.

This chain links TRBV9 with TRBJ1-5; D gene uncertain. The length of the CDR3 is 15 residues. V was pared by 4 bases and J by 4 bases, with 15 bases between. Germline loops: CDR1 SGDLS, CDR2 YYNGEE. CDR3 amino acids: CASSPGLFRNQPQHF. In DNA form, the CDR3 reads TGTGCCAGCAGCCCTGGTTTATTCCGAAATCAGCCCCAGCATTTT.

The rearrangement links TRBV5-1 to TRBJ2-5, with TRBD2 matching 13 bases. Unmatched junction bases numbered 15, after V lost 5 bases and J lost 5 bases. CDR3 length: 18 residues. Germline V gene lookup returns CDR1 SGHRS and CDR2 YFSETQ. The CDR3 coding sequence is TGCGCCAGCAGTCCCGGACTAGCGGGGGCTCGTATAGGGGAGACCCAGTACTTC. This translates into CASSPGLAGARIGETQYF. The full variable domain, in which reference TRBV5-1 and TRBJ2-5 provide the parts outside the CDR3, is KAGVTQTPRYLIKTRGQQVTLSCSPISGHRSVSWYQQTPGQGLQFLFEYFSETQRNKGNFPGRFSGRQFSNSRSEMNVSTLELGDSALYLCASSPGLAGARIGETQYFGPGTRLLVL.

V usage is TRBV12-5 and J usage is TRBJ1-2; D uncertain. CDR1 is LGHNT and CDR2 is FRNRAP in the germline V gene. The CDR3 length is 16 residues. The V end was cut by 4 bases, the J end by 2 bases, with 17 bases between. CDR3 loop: CASGSVRPGLNYGYTF. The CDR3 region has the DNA TGTGCTAGTGGTTCTGTCCGTCCAGGCTTAAACTATGGCTACACCTTC.

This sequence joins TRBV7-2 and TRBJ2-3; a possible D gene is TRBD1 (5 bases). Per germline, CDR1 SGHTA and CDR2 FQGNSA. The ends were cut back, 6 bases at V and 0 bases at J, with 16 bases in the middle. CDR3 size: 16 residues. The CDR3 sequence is CASRAMGQSSTDTQYF. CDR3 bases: TGTGCCAGCAGGGCCATGGGGCAGTCTAGCACAGATACGCAGTATTTT.

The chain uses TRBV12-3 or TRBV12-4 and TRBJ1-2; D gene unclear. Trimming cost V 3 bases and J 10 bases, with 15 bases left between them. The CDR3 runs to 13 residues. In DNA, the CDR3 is TGTGCCAGCAGTTTTCGCTCCGAATCTGACTACACCTTC. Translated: CASSFRSESDYTF.

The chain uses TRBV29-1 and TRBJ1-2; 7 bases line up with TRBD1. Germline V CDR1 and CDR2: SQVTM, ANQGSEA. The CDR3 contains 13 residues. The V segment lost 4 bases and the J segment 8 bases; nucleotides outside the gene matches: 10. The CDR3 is CSVVRQGIEGYTF. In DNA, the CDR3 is TGCAGCGTTGTAAGACAGGGAATTGAAGGCTACACCTTC.

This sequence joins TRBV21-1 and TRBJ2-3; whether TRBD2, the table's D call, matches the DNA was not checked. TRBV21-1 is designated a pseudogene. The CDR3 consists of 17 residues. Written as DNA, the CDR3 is TGTGCCAGCGGATTAGCCGGGACTAGCGGGAACACAGATACGCAGTATTTT. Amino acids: CASGLAGTSGNTDTQYF.

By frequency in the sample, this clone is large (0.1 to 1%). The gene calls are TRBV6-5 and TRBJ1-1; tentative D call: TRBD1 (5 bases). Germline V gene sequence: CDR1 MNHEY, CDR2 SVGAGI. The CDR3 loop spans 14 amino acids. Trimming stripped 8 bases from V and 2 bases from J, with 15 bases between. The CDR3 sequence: CASPRGAGNTEAFF. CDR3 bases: TGTGCCAGCCCCAGAGGGGCTGGAAACACTGAAGCTTTCTTT.